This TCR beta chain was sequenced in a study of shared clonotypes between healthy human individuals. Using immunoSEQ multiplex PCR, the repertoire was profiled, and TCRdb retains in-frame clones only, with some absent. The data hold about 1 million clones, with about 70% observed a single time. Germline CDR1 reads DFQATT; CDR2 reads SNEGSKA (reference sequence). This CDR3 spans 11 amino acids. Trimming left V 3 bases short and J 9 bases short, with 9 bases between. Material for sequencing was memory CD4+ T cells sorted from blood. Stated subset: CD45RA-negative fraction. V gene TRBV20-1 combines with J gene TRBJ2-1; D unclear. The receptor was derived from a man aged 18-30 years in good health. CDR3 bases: TGCAGTGCTAGTAGCTTCGGTGAGCAGTTCTTC. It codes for CSASSFGEQFF.